What follows describes a single TCR beta chain. Its matching antigen is unknown. The data derive from a study of type 1 and type 2 diabetes patients. Study details: Donors were type 1 diabetes, type 2 diabetes, or nondiabetic controls. Whole-study results and caveats: Unmatched age and gender across groups might bias interpretation.

The CDR3 sequence is 12 residues long. Trimming removed 5 bases from V and 7 bases from J, with 11 bases in between. CDR1 and CDR2 from the germline V gene are SGHVS and FQNEAQ. PCR was run on genomic DNA. A primer set of 30 forward and 13 reverse primers amplified the CDR3. A single record per CDR3 protein comes from TCRdb applying MiXCR to the multiplex PCR reads. The repertoire holds some 250,000 distinct CDR3 sequences, with more than 40% as singletons. Each diabetic donor fulfilled classification criteria for either type 1 or type 2. The chain couples TRBV7-8 to TRBJ1-2; D is unclear. This TCR came from a man younger than 35 with type 2 diabetes. Sample: peripheral blood mononuclear cells (PBMCs). CDR3 in amino acids: CASSQTRTGYTF. The CDR3 DNA sequence: TGTGCCAGCAGCCAGACACGGACTGGCTACACCTTC.